The 17 T cell receptor beta chains below were found in one sample sequenced in a study of OX40 agonist ivuxolimab in advanced cancers. Using immunoSEQ multiplex PCR, the repertoire was profiled, and TCRdb retains in-frame clones only, with some absent. The sample yields over 70,000 clones, 86% seen once. This specimen was CD4+ or CD8+ T cells sorted from blood, taken in a trial of the OX40 agonist ivuxolimab. The receptors stem from an adult with an advanced solid tumor such as melanoma, head and neck, liver or kidney cancer.

The count of this clone is one. The chain recombines TRBV28 with TRBJ1-4, with D perhaps matching TRBD1 (5 bases). The V end was cut by 3 bases, the J end by 8 bases, with 22 bases between. Germline lookup yields CDR1 MDHEN and CDR2 SYDVKM. This CDR3 region has 17 residues. The CDR3 region is CASSFWWSGSRPEKLFF. The CDR3 DNA reads as TGTGCCAGCAGTTTTTGGTGGTCAGGGAGTAGGCCCGAAAAACTGTTTTTT. The full variable domain, rest sourced from reference TRBV28 and TRBJ1-4, is DVKVTQSSRYLVKRTGEKVFLECVQDMDHENMFWYRQDPGLGLRLIYFSYDVKMKEKGDIPEGYSVSREKKERFSLILESASTNQTSMYLCASSFWWSGSRPEKLFFGSGTQLSVL.

CDR3 DNA: TGCGCCAGCAGCGACAGGGGGCGAACCTACGAGCAGTACTTC. Its protein is CASSDRGRTYEQYF. This chain links TRBV10-1 with TRBJ2-7; 10 positions match TRBD1. Germline trimming cut 6 bases from V and 2 bases from J; bases unmatched to any gene: 4. The CDR3 length is 14 residues. Germline-derived CDR1 and CDR2 are WNHNN and SYGVQD (reference sequence).

The CDR3 is CASSPGQIQETQYF. The CDR3 DNA follows: TGTGCCAGCAGTCCCGGACAGATCCAAGAGACCCAGTACTTC. V is TRBV27 and J is TRBJ2-5, with D possibly being TRBD1 (6 bases). V lost 5 bases and J lost 1, with 11 bases in between. This CDR3 is built from 14 residues. CDR1 and CDR2 from the germline V gene are MNHEY and SMNVEV (reference sequence).

This clone was recorded only once. This chain joins TRBV19 and TRBJ1-3; 11 bases are shared with TRBD1. Germline lookup yields CDR1 LNHDA and CDR2 SQIVND (reference sequence). J gave up 2 bases and V 4 bases, and 4 bases lay outside the gene matches. The CDR3 spans 16 residues. The CDR3 loop reads CASSTGQGGPGNTIYF. CDR3 DNA sequence: TGTGCCAGTAGTACGGGACAGGGGGGACCTGGAAACACCATATATTTT.

The count of this clone is one. This rearrangement joins TRBV6-1 to TRBJ1-2; a weak D match, TRBD1 (5 bases). V lost 10 bases and J 6 bases, leaving 24 bases between the germline ends. CDR1 is MNHNS and CDR2 is SASEGT in the germline V gene. The CDR3 extends over 15 amino acids. CDR3 nucleotides: TGTGCCACCTCGCCTGAGGGCAGGGAGGTAGATGGCTACACCTTC. Translated, it gives CATSPEGREVDGYTF.

The J gene is TRBJ1-1, the V gene TRBV11-1; possibly TRBD1 for D (6 bases). The V end was cut by 4 bases, the J end by 10 bases, with 22 bases between. This CDR3 spans 15 amino acids. The germline V gene has CDR1 SGHAT and CDR2 FQDESV (reference sequence). CDR3 loop: CASSSLAPRGGRAFF. In DNA form, the CDR3 reads TGTGCCAGCAGCTCCTTAGCGCCCCGAGGGGGTCGAGCTTTCTTT.

The chain has TRBV9 and TRBJ1-1; 8 positions match TRBD1. The V gene end was trimmed by 0 bases and the J gene end by 6 bases; junction bases not matched to a gene: 13. Germline-derived CDR1 and CDR2 are SGDLS and YYNGEE. The length of the CDR3 is 17 residues. The DNA of the CDR3 is TGTGCCAGCAGCGTAGGTTATGAGGGCAGGGGGCGGTCTGAAGCTTTCTTT. This sequence encodes CASSVGYEGRGRSEAFF.

The J gene is TRBJ2-4, the V gene TRBV5-5; 13 positions agree with TRBD2. Trimming removed 0 bases from V and 0 bases from J; junction bases left unmatched: 6. Germline-derived CDR1 and CDR2 are SGHKS and YYEKEE (reference sequence). The CDR3 runs 19 residues. As DNA, the CDR3 is TGTGCCAGCAGCTTGGAGGGACTAGCGGGACCACTAGCCAAAAACATTCAGTACTTC. This codes for CASSLEGLAGPLAKNIQYF.

V is TRBV18 and J is TRBJ1-1, with D uncertain. Germline CDR1 is KGHSH and CDR2 is LQKENI. V was trimmed by 0 bases and J by 1 base, leaving 9 bases between them. The CDR3 is 15 amino acids. CDR3 in amino acids: CASSPPPVGNTEAFF. CDR3 coding DNA: TGTGCCAGCTCACCACCTCCCGTGGGGAACACTGAAGCTTTCTTT.

CDR3 coding DNA: TGTGCCAGCGACGACACTAGCGGGGGGAGCACAGATACGCAGTATTTT. Translated, it gives CASDDTSGGSTDTQYF. The rearrangement joins TRBV2 to TRBJ2-3, with 12 positions matching TRBD2. The ends lost 8 bases at V and 0 bases at J; junction bases unmatched: 6. This CDR3 spans 16 amino acids. Germline CDR1 SNHLY, CDR2 FYNNEI.

The chain uses TRBV9 and TRBJ2-5; D is ambiguous. Trimming stripped 0 bases from V and 2 bases from J, with 8 bases between. The germline CDR1 and CDR2 sequences are SGDLS and YYNGEE. This CDR3 spans 14 amino acids. DNA of the CDR3: TGTGCCAGCAGCGTAGGAGTCCAACAAGAGACCCAGTACTTC. The encoded protein is CASSVGVQQETQYF.

The chain uses TRBV7-9 and TRBJ2-1, with 10 bases that match TRBD1. CDR3 length: 16 residues. In germline, CDR1 is SEHNR, CDR2 FQNEAQ (reference sequence). With 1 base clipped from V and 8 bases from J, the junction kept 8 bases outside the gene matches. CDR3 DNA: TGTGCCAGCAGCTTAGTTGTGACAGGGGGCAGGTATGAGCAGTTCTTC. Protein product: CASSLVVTGGRYEQFF. The whole variable domain, remainder taken from reference TRBV7-9 and TRBJ2-1, is DTGVSQNPRHKITKRGQNVTFRCDPISEHNRLYWYRQTLGQGPEFLTYFQNEAQLEKSRLLSDRFSAERPKGSFSTLEIQRTEQGDSAMYLCASSLVVTGGRYEQFFGPGTRLTVL.

The chain joins TRBV19 to TRBJ2-2; 12 bases align to TRBD1. The CDR3 is made up of 17 amino acids. Germline lookup yields CDR1 LNHDA and CDR2 SQIVND (reference sequence). The ends lost 3 bases at V and 6 bases at J; junction bases unmatched: 8. The CDR3 region has the DNA TGTGCCAGTAGTATGGGTCCGGGACAGGGGGCTTCCGGGGAGCTGTTTTTT. Protein sequence: CASSMGPGQGASGELFF.

The chain joins TRBV9 to TRBJ2-6; D is undetermined. V lost 4 bases and J 0 bases, leaving 14 bases between the germline ends. The CDR3 is made up of 17 amino acids. Germline V gene data show CDR1 as SGDLS and CDR2 as YYNGEE. This CDR3 reads CASSIRRSASGANVLTF. The DNA of the CDR3 is TGTGCCAGCAGCATAAGACGGAGTGCCTCTGGGGCCAACGTCCTGACTTTC.

The chain employs TRBV7-9 and TRBJ1-3, with TRBD1 identical over 7 bases. This CDR3 contains 15 residues. V lost 1 base, J lost 4 bases, and 4 bases stayed unmatched. Looked up from germline, CDR1 is SEHNR and CDR2 is FQNEAQ (reference sequence). The CDR3 here is CASSLVVTGGNTIYF. CDR3 in DNA: TGTGCCAGCAGCTTAGTGGTGACAGGGGGAAACACCATATATTTT.

V usage is TRBV6-5 and J usage is TRBJ2-1, with D maybe TRBD2 (5 bases). The ends were cut back, 4 bases at V and 6 bases at J, with 19 bases in the middle. The V gene's germline CDR1 is MNHEY and CDR2 SVGAGI. CDR3 length: 16 residues. CDR3 nucleotides: TGTGCCAGCAGTTCCCCGGGGATTCAACTAAGCAATGAGCAGTTCTTC. Protein sequence: CASSSPGIQLSNEQFF.

This clone was recorded a few times. This chain joins TRBV7-2 and TRBJ2-3; D is possibly TRBD1 or TRBD2 (5 bases each). Trimming removed 6 bases from V and 5 bases from J, with 15 bases in between. The CDR3 sequence is 14 residues long. Germline V lookup: CDR1 SGHTA, CDR2 FQGNSA. The chain's CDR3 is CASRFRGGGDTQYF. The CDR3 DNA reads as TGTGCCAGCAGGTTCCGGGGCGGAGGAGATACGCAGTATTTT.